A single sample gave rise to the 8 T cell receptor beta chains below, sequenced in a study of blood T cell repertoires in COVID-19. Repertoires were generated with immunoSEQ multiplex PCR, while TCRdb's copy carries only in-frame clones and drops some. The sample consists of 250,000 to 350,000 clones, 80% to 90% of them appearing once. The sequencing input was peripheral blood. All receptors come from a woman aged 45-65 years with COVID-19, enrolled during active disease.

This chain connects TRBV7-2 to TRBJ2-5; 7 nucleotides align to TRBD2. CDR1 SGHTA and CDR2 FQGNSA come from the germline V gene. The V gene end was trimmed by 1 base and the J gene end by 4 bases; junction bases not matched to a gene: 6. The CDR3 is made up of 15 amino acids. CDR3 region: CASSLDFTGGETQYF. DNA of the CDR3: TGTGCCAGCAGCTTAGATTTTACGGGAGGAGAGACCCAGTACTTC.

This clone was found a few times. Here the CDR3 DNA reads TGTGCCGTAGCGGGAGTCCCCGGGGAGCTGTTTTTT. This encodes CAVAGVPGELFF. V usage is TRBV19 and J usage is TRBJ2-2; 9 bases are a match to TRBD2. V was clipped by 11 bases and J by 6 bases; unmatched bases: 4. Germline values: CDR1 LNHDA, CDR2 SQIVND (reference sequence). The CDR3 has 12 amino acids.

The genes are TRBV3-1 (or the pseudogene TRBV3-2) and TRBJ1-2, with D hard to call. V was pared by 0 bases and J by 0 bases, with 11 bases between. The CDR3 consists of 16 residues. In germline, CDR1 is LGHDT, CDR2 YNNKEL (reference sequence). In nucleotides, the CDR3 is TGTGCCAGCAGCCAAGACCTGGGCCCGCCTAACTATGGCTACACCTTC. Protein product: CASSQDLGPPNYGYTF.

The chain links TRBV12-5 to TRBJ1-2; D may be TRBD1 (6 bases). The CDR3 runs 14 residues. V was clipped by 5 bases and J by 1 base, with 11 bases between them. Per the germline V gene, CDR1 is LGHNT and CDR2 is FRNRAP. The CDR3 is CASGPGGHNYGYTF. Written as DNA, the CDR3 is TGTGCTAGTGGTCCGGGGGGACATAACTATGGCTACACCTTC.

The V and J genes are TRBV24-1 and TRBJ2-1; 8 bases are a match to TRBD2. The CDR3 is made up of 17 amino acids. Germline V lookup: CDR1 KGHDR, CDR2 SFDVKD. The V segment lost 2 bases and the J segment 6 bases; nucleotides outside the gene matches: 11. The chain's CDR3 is CATSDSLAGNRVNEQFF. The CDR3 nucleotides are TGTGCCACCAGTGATTCCTTAGCGGGAAATAGAGTCAATGAGCAGTTCTTC.

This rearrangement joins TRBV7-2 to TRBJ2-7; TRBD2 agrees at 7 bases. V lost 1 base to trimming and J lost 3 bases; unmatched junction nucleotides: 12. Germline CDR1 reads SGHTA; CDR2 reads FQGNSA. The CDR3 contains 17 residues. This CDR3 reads CASSLVAGVGGNYEQYF. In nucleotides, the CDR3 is TGTGCCAGCAGCTTAGTGGCGGGAGTGGGGGGGAACTACGAGCAGTACTTC.

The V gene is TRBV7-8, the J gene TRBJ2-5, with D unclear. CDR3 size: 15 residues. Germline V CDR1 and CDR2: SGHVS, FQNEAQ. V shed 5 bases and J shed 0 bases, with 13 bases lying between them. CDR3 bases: TGTGCCAGCAGCCAAGTAAACGCGAACCAAGAGACCCAGTACTTC. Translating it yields CASSQVNANQETQYF.

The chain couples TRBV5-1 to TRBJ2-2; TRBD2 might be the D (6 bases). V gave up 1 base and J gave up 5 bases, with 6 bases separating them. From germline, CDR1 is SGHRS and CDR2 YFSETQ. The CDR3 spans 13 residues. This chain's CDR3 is CASSLRETGELFF. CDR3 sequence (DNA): TGCGCCAGCAGCTTGCGGGAGACCGGGGAGCTGTTTTTT.